One and the same sample provided the 17 T cell receptor beta chains below, sequenced in a study of Ad26.COV2.S vaccination and SARS-CoV-2 variants. Profiling relied on immunoSEQ multiplex PCR, and the TCRdb table lists in-frame clones only, not all of them. This sample has about 280,000 clones, with roughly 86% found just once. Treatment defined: around 19 received Ad26.COV2.S at low or high dose, single or two shots; a few received placebo; per-sample allocation not given. The study sampled participants on day 63 after the first vaccine or placebo injection. Material: peripheral blood, obtained in a trial of Ad26.COV2.S vaccine versus placebo. The receptors derive from a person aged 18-60 years who received the Ad26.COV2.S COVID-19 vaccine or a placebo.

The chain couples TRBV2 to TRBJ2-5, with D possibly matching TRBD2 (5 bases). Trimming pared 6 bases from V and 5 bases from J, leaving 13 bases between. Germline V gene sequence: CDR1 SNHLY, CDR2 FYNNEI. The CDR3 covers 13 residues. CDR3 residues: CASSTLVFETQYF. The CDR3 bases are TGTGCCAGCAGCACACTAGTTTTTGAGACCCAGTACTTC.

This clone was seen once. The V gene is TRBV11-3, the J gene TRBJ2-7; 7 positions match TRBD2. The CDR3 contains 14 residues. The J segment lost 2 bases and the V segment lost 3 bases, leaving 4 bases of the junction unmatched. Per the germline V gene, CDR1 is SGHNT and CDR2 is YENEEA. CDR3 loop: CASSFGSGPYEQYF. In DNA form, the CDR3 reads TGTGCCAGCAGCTTCGGTAGCGGGCCCTACGAGCAGTACTTC.

This clone was counted once. The chain couples TRBV5-1 to TRBJ2-7; maybe TRBD2 (5 bases). The CDR3 contains 15 residues. Germline V gene data show CDR1 as SGHRS and CDR2 as YFSETQ. Trimming left V 2 bases short and J 2 bases short, with 14 bases between. The CDR3 sequence: CASSFAGEGTYEQYF. The DNA for the CDR3 is TGCGCCAGCAGCTTCGCCGGGGAAGGGACCTACGAGCAGTACTTC.

The chain uses TRBV23-1 and TRBJ2-1; D remains ambiguous. TRBV23-1 is annotated as an ORF whose role is uncertain. CDR3 length equals 13 residues. Trimming removed 7 bases at V and 5 bases at J, with 12 bases between. The CDR3 nucleotides are TGCGCCAGCACCTCCTTAAGGGACAATGAGCAGTTCTTC. It translates to CASTSLRDNEQFF.

Comment on this clone: Other DNA sequences from this sample encode an identical CDR3 as well. The chain links TRBV5-1 to TRBJ1-1, with a tentative D call TRBD1 (5 bases). V lost 4 bases, J lost 0 bases, and 10 bases lay in between. Germline V gene lookup returns CDR1 SGHRS and CDR2 YFSETQ. This CDR3 contains 14 residues. CDR3: CASSPGTVNTEAFF. The CDR3 DNA sequence: TGCGCCAGCAGCCCCGGGACGGTGAACACTGAAGCTTTCTTT.

This clone was counted a few times. The chain combines TRBV5-6 with TRBJ1-6; D remains ambiguous. This CDR3 contains 13 residues. With 0 bases removed from V and 10 bases from J, the gap between germline ends came to 8 bases. Germline V lookup: CDR1 SGHDT, CDR2 YYEEEE. This CDR3 is CASSLGIWSPLHF. The DNA of the CDR3 is TGTGCCAGCAGCTTGGGCATATGGTCACCCCTCCACTTT.

The genes are TRBV7-2 and TRBJ2-7; D not resolved. This CDR3 contains 14 residues. CDR1 and CDR2 from the germline V gene are SGHTA and FQGNSA. The V end was cut by 5 bases, the J end by 1 base, with 12 bases between. Here the CDR3 reads CASSPGGSSYEQYF. CDR3 DNA sequence: TGTGCCAGCAGCCCAGGTGGATCGTCCTACGAGCAGTACTTC.

The J gene is TRBJ1-1, the V gene TRBV29-1; D remains unclear. There are 13 residues in the CDR3. Germline CDR1 SQVTM, CDR2 ANQGSEA. Between the trimmed V and J ends, which lost 4 bases and 2 bases, there was a span of 11 bases. The CDR3 DNA reads TGCAGCGTTGCCGGACTGGGAAACACTGAAGCTTTCTTT. Residues: CSVAGLGNTEAFF.

V usage is TRBV10-3 and J usage is TRBJ2-2, with 7 nucleotides matching TRBD1. V was clipped by 0 bases and J by 0 bases; unmatched bases: 4. The CDR3 runs to 17 residues. CDR1 and CDR2 (germline): ENHRY, SYGVKD. The CDR3 region has the DNA TGTGCCATCAGTGAGTCAAGGGACAGAGCGAACACCGGGGAGCTGTTTTTT. Amino acid sequence: CAISESRDRANTGELFF.

This clone was seen a handful of times. The chain has TRBV6-5 and TRBJ1-1; 10 nucleotides line up with TRBD1. Unmatched junction bases numbered 1, after V lost 5 bases and J lost 1 base. This CDR3 comprises 14 residues. Germline CDR1 MNHEY, CDR2 SVGAGI. The CDR3 DNA reads TGTGCCAGCAGTCGGGACAGGGGGAACACTGAAGCTTTCTTT. It encodes CASSRDRGNTEAFF.

The gene calls are TRBV5-4 and TRBJ2-1, with D possibly matching TRBD2 (5 bases). Germline CDR1 is SGHNT and CDR2 is YYREEE (reference sequence). Trimming shortened V by 2 bases and J by 3 bases, and 15 bases separated the two germline ends. The CDR3 is 16 amino acids. The CDR3 nucleotides read TGTGCCAGCAGCTTAGGCGGGCTGATGGGCTACAATGAGCAGTTCTTC. This gives the protein CASSLGGLMGYNEQFF.

The chain combines TRBV7-2 with TRBJ1-2, with no clear D. The germline V and J ends were trimmed by 4 bases and 1 base, with 7 bases remaining between them. The germline V gene encodes CDR1 SGHTA and CDR2 FQGNSA. The CDR3 is 13 amino acids. CDR3 in amino acids: CASSSSGNYGYTF. The CDR3 coding sequence is TGTGCCAGCAGCTCCAGCGGTAACTATGGCTACACCTTC.

CDR3 sequence: CASTGGPPNYGYTF. The CDR3 nucleotides read TGTGCCAGCACGGGGGGGCCCCCCAACTATGGCTACACCTTC. V gene TRBV2 combines with J gene TRBJ1-2, with TRBD1 as a possible D gene (6 bases). The CDR3 is made up of 14 amino acids. V dropped 7 bases and J dropped 2 bases, with 14 bases sitting between them. From germline, CDR1 is SNHLY and CDR2 FYNNEI.

This sequence joins TRBV27 and TRBJ2-5; TRBD2 matches at 10 bases. Per the germline V gene, CDR1 is MNHEY and CDR2 is SMNVEV (reference sequence). The V segment lost 6 bases and the J segment 1 base; nucleotides outside the gene matches: 8. The CDR3 contains 16 residues. CDR3 amino acids: CASRQNSGRPQETQYF. CDR3 nucleotides: TGTGCCAGCAGACAAAATAGCGGGAGGCCCCAAGAGACCCAGTACTTC.

This rearrangement joins TRBV29-1 to TRBJ1-1; D is unresolved. V lost 4 bases, J lost 1 base, and 7 bases lay in between. The length of the CDR3 is 12 residues. Germline CDR1 reads SQVTM; CDR2 reads ANQGSEA. In nucleotides, the CDR3 is TGCAGCGTTGCGCGGGAGAACACTGAAGCTTTCTTT. Translated: CSVARENTEAFF. Filled out from reference TRBV29-1 and TRBJ1-1, the complete variable domain reads SAVISQKPSRDICQRGTSLTIQCQVDSQVTMMFWYRQQPGQSLTLIATANQGSEATYESGFVIDKFPISRPNLTFSTLTVSNMSPEDSSIYLCSVARENTEAFFGQGTRLTVV.

The chain joins TRBV4-2 to TRBJ2-5, with 10 bases aligning to TRBD1. V was clipped by 3 bases and J by 5 bases; unmatched bases: 6. The CDR3 totals 15 residues. Germline assignment: CDR1 LGHNA and CDR2 YNFKEQ. CDR3 bases: TGTGCCAGCAGCCAGGGGGACAGGGGAGGTGAGACCCAGTACTTC. Translated, it gives CASSQGDRGGETQYF.

The V call is TRBV5-4, the J call TRBJ2-3; D is perhaps TRBD1 (5 bases). Germline lookup yields CDR1 SGHNT and CDR2 YYREEE (reference sequence). This CDR3 contains 14 residues. Trimming pared 3 bases from V and 0 bases from J, leaving 8 bases between. The CDR3 loop is CASSSRTSTDTQYF. The CDR3 region has the DNA TGTGCCAGCAGCTCCAGGACAAGCACAGATACGCAGTATTTT.